This note documents a single T cell receptor (beta chain) sequence. Its recognized antigen is unknown. No base qualities exist here, and no much larger clone lies one base off it. This sample stems from a study of control samples from healthy donors and cancer patients (dated by TCRdb to 2020 to 2022). Library prep was done by the immunoSEQ multiplex PCR assay. In TCRdb, the immuneACCESS table is reduced to in-frame sequences with V and J assigned. These tables do not hold every clone; where another copy was compared, an unresolved V gene accounts for under half, and the others remain unexplained. This sample comprises 150,000 to 200,000 clones, nearly 90% of them detected only once. Roughly 1.3% of the sample belongs to the ten largest clones. Its CDR3 holds 17 amino acids, cysteine through phenylalanine. The CDR3 DNA has 51 bases and is translated from base 1. The germline V end is reduced by 4 bases and the J end by 0 bases; junction bases left unmatched: 11. The germline V gene encodes CDR1 SGHDT and CDR2 YYEEEE.

Here the chain combines TRBV5-6 and TRBJ1-2; the junction holds 8 bases that match TRBD1. The specimen was blood. The sequence was obtained from a woman aged 50 to 60 in good health. CDR3 protein: CASSLLDRVIANYGYTF. The nucleotide sequence reads as follows: TGTGCCAGCAGCCTATTGGACAGGGTTATTGCTAACTATGGCTACACCTTC.